The 15 T cell receptor beta chains below were found in one sample sequenced in a study of regulatory T cells in long-lasting Graves disease. Building the TCR beta libraries relied on iRepertoire HTBI primers, and CDR3 regions underwent Arm-PCR. TCRdb re-called the multiplex PCR reads through MiXCR, storing one row per CDR3 protein. This sample has a few hundred thousand distinct CDR3 sequences, with around 17% found just once. Time point defined: newly diagnosed GD, antithyroid drugs for less than 3 months. From PBMCs, RNA was extracted and then used to make the TCR library. These same data were also listed under a study on T cells in Graves' hyperthyroidism and ophthalmopathy.

The input for sequencing was peripheral blood mononuclear cells (PBMCs), taken at new diagnosis, from a patient treated with antithyroid drugs. The receptors were gathered from a woman under 30 with Graves disease.

This clonotype was detected ten times or more. V is TRBV5-1 and J is TRBJ2-7; the D is unclear. CDR1 SGHRS and CDR2 YFSETQ come from the germline V gene. The CDR3 contains 13 residues. Trimming removed 0 bases at V and 6 bases at J, with 10 bases between. CDR3 region: CASSLGLPPEQYF. The CDR3 bases are TGCGCCAGCAGCTTGGGACTTCCTCCCGAGCAGTACTTC.

This clonotype was detected only a few times. This chain joins TRBV4-2 and TRBJ2-2; unclear D gene. Trimming took 1 base from V and 0 from J, leaving 9 bases between them. Looked up from germline, CDR1 is LGHNA and CDR2 is YNFKEQ. The CDR3 covers 16 residues. This chain's CDR3 is CASSQVWRSNTGELFF. In DNA form, the CDR3 reads TGTGCCAGCAGCCAAGTTTGGCGGTCGAACACCGGGGAGCTGTTTTTT.

This clonotype was detected many times. The gene calls are TRBV19 and TRBJ2-2, with 15 positions matching TRBD2. CDR3 length equals 20 residues. Germline trimming cut 5 bases from V and 3 bases from J; bases unmatched to any gene: 13. CDR1 is LNHDA and CDR2 is SQIVND in the germline V gene (reference sequence). The CDR3 here is CASSPGLAGGPLVYTGELFF. The CDR3, as DNA: TGTGCCAGTAGTCCAGGACTAGCGGGAGGGCCCCTTGTTTACACCGGGGAGCTGTTTTTT.

This clonotype was detected many times. This chain links TRBV20-1 with TRBJ1-5; 7 positions match TRBD1. Germline V lookup: CDR1 DFQATT, CDR2 SNEGSKA (reference sequence). J gave up 9 bases and V 1 base, and 3 bases lay outside the gene matches. The CDR3 consists of 12 residues. CDR3 amino acids: CSARAGGRPQHF. The CDR3 nucleotides are TGCAGTGCTAGAGCAGGGGGGCGGCCCCAGCATTTT.

This chain joins TRBV30 and TRBJ1-6, with a tentative D call TRBD1 (6 bases). The CDR3 runs 13 residues. The germline V and J ends were trimmed by 8 bases and 6 bases, with 14 bases remaining between them. Looked up from germline, CDR1 is GTSNPN and CDR2 is SVGIG (reference sequence). CDR3: CASTQGGNSPLHF. The CDR3 nucleotides read TGTGCCAGTACACAGGGTGGTAATTCACCCCTCCACTTT. The full variable domain, in which reference TRBV30 and TRBJ1-6 provide the parts outside the CDR3, is SQTIHQWPATLVQPVGSPLSLECTVEGTSNPNLYWYRQAAGRGLQLLFYSVGIGQISSEVPQNLSASRPQDRQFILSSKKLLLSDSGFYLCASTQGGNSPLHFGNGTRLTVT.

There are a few counts of this clonotype. V and J are TRBV7-9 and TRBJ2-6; maybe TRBD2 (6 bases). The CDR3 length is 13 residues. Germline V gene data show CDR1 as SEHNR and CDR2 as FQNEAQ (reference sequence). V gave up 0 bases and J gave up 10 bases, with 7 bases separating them. The CDR3 here is CASSLAGTNVLTF. The CDR3 bases are TGTGCCAGCAGCTTAGCAGGGACTAACGTCCTGACTTTC.

This clonotype has a count of ten or more. The CDR3 DNA reads TGCAGTGCCCCAATAGGGTCCCCTGGAAACACCATATATTTT. This gives the protein CSAPIGSPGNTIYF. V usage is TRBV20-1 and J usage is TRBJ1-3; D is undetermined. Trimming pared 6 bases from V and 2 bases from J, leaving 14 bases between. CDR3 length equals 14 residues. CDR1 DFQATT and CDR2 SNEGSKA come from the germline V gene (reference sequence).

This clonotype occurred a few times. The chain links TRBV5-1 to TRBJ2-1; maybe TRBD1 (5 bases). V was pared by 4 bases and J by 0 bases, with 20 bases between. CDR1 is SGHRS, CDR2 YFSETQ, per germline. CDR3 length: 18 residues. The CDR3 loop reads CASSPAKGVAPSYNEQFF. In DNA, the CDR3 is TGCGCCAGCAGCCCCGCTAAAGGGGTAGCTCCCTCCTACAATGAGCAGTTCTTC.

The chain recombines TRBV14 with TRBJ2-1; 7 bases fit TRBD2. CDR1 and CDR2 from the germline V gene are SGHDN and FVKESK. The CDR3 has 16 residues. Trimming cost V 4 bases and J 4 bases; bases outside gene matches: 10. CDR3 loop: CASSPSAGRAYNEQFF. The CDR3, as DNA: TGTGCCAGCAGCCCCTCAGCGGGAAGGGCTTACAATGAGCAGTTCTTC. Full variable domain (remainder filled in from reference TRBV14 and TRBJ2-1): EAGVTQFPSHSVIEKGQTVTLRCDPISGHDNLYWYRRVMGKEIKFLLHFVKESKQDESGMPNNRFLAERTGGTYSTLKVQPAELEDSGVYFCASSPSAGRAYNEQFFGPGTRLTVL.

This clonotype was found a few times. The chain has TRBV7-9 and TRBJ2-7, with D possibly TRBD1 on 6 matching bases. This CDR3 comprises 14 residues. The V gene lost 0 bases and the J gene lost 2 bases, with 8 bases spanning the gap. Germline V gives CDR1 SEHNR, CDR2 FQNEAQ (reference sequence). The CDR3 spells CASSLAQGPYEQYF. CDR3 sequence (DNA): TGTGCCAGCAGCTTAGCTCAGGGGCCCTACGAGCAGTACTTC.

In this sample, this clonotype turned up many times. V gene TRBV29-1 combines with J gene TRBJ1-1; TRBD1 matches at 7 bases. Trimming removed 7 bases from V and 1 base from J; junction bases left unmatched: 9. CDR3 length: 14 residues. Germline V CDR1 and CDR2: SQVTM, ANQGSEA. The CDR3 sequence is CSALPGQQNTEAFF. For the CDR3, the DNA is TGCAGCGCCCTACCGGGACAGCAGAACACTGAAGCTTTCTTT. The full variable domain, completed using reference TRBV29-1 and TRBJ1-1, is SAVISQKPSRDICQRGTSLTIQCQVDSQVTMMFWYRQQPGQSLTLIATANQGSEATYESGFVIDKFPISRPNLTFSTLTVSNMSPEDSSIYLCSALPGQQNTEAFFGQGTRLTVV.

This clonotype occurred a few times. This chain uses TRBV20-1 with TRBJ2-5; 12 nucleotides align to TRBD2. Looked up from germline, CDR1 is DFQATT and CDR2 is SNEGSKA (reference sequence). Germline trimming cut 3 bases from V and 3 bases from J; bases unmatched to any gene: 11. The CDR3 runs to 17 residues. The CDR3 DNA follows: TGCAGTGCTAGCGGTCGGCGGACTAGCGGGACGGAAGAGACCCAGTACTTC. This translates into CSASGRRTSGTEETQYF.

The CDR3 nucleotides read TGTGCCAGCAGACAGGGCAATTCACCCCTCCACTTT. Translated, it gives CASRQGNSPLHF. This chain joins TRBV12-3 or TRBV12-4 and TRBJ1-6; tentatively, D is TRBD1 (6 bases). CDR3 length: 12 residues. V was clipped by 6 bases and J by 7 bases, with 7 bases between them.

The CDR3 loop reads CSATRDAKNIQYF. For the CDR3, the DNA is TGCAGTGCTACCAGGGATGCCAAAAACATTCAGTACTTC. The V gene is TRBV20-1, the J gene TRBJ2-4, with a weak D call TRBD1 (5 bases). The V end was cut by 4 bases, the J end by 1 base, with 8 bases between. Germline CDR1 is DFQATT and CDR2 is SNEGSKA (reference sequence). This CDR3 is built from 13 residues.

This sequence joins TRBV29-1 and TRBJ2-7; 13 nucleotides align to TRBD2. The CDR3 contains 21 residues. V dropped 6 bases and J dropped 5; count of bases not matched to a gene: 28. From germline, CDR1 is SQVTM and CDR2 ANQGSEA. CDR3 DNA: TGCAGCGTCTTGGGGTTCAGGGAGACCGGGACTAGCGGGACGCGCGTCAACGAGCAGTACTTC. Its translation is CSVLGFRETGTSGTRVNEQYF.